The 25 T cell receptor beta chains presented below share a single source sample, sequenced in a study of cytomegalovirus exposure and HLA in healthy donors. Use of 60 Vbeta and 13 Jbeta primers characterized the PCR. Produced via immunoSEQ multiplex PCR; TCRdb's table is partial and in-frame only. The sample consists of about 180,000 clones, around 76% of them appearing once. Specimen: PBMCs. The receptor set was obtained from a woman aged 25 to 45 in good health and CMV-seropositive.

The rearrangement links TRBV9 to TRBJ2-2; D is possibly TRBD2 (6 bases). V was clipped by 3 bases and J by 4 bases, with 7 bases between them. The CDR3 extends over 13 amino acids. The germline gives CDR1 SGDLS, CDR2 YYNGEE. CDR3 coding DNA: TGTGCCAGCAGCGAGACTAGCACCGGGGAGCTGTTTTTT. Protein product: CASSETSTGELFF.

The genes are TRBV6-1 and TRBJ1-2, with D maybe TRBD1 (6 bases). V was pared by 7 bases and J by 5 bases, with 17 bases between. CDR1 is MNHNS, CDR2 SASEGT, per germline. This CDR3 is 14 amino acids long. The CDR3 DNA reads as TGTGCCAGCACCACACGTTCCCAGGGGTATGGCTACACCTTC. This translates into CASTTRSQGYGYTF.

The V call is TRBV5-1, the J call TRBJ2-3; TRBD1 agrees at 7 bases. CDR1 and CDR2 (germline): SGHRS, YFSETQ. The CDR3 spans 14 residues. After removal of 5 bases from V and 4 bases from J, the junction contained 7 bases not matched to a gene. The chain's CDR3 is CASRKQGWPDTQYF. The CDR3 DNA reads as TGCGCCAGCAGAAAACAGGGGTGGCCAGATACGCAGTATTTT.

This chain uses TRBV11-2 with TRBJ2-7; no clear D gene. This CDR3 contains 14 residues. V lost 4 bases and J lost 0, with 10 bases in between. The germline gives CDR1 SGHAT, CDR2 FQNNGV. The CDR3 sequence: CASSSEAGSYEQYF. The DNA for the CDR3 is TGTGCCAGCAGCTCAGAGGCAGGCTCCTACGAGCAGTACTTC.

About this clone itself: A junction end diverges from the germline sequence, so it may reflect a read error. The genes are TRBV7-9 and TRBJ1-4; 7 bases agree with TRBD1. The CDR3 runs to 17 residues. Germline V gives CDR1 SEHNR, CDR2 FQNEAQ (reference sequence). This CDR3 is CSSSPLRQGGTNEKLFF. The CDR3 bases are TGTTCCAGCAGCCCTCTTCGACAGGGCGGAACTAATGAAAAACTGTTTTTT.

V is TRBV4-3 and J is TRBJ1-5; the match to TRBD1 covers 7 bases. J gave up 7 bases and V 2 bases, and 8 bases lay outside the gene matches. The CDR3 covers 15 residues. Germline-derived CDR1 and CDR2 are LGHNA and YSLEER. The CDR3 coding sequence is TGCGCCAGCAGCCAACTTACAGGGGCTGGGCAGCCCCAGCATTTT. It translates to CASSQLTGAGQPQHF.

This rearrangement joins TRBV5-6 to TRBJ2-7, with unresolved D. The CDR3 has 18 amino acids. V lost 4 bases to trimming and J lost 4 bases, with 27 bases between them. The germline V gene has CDR1 SGHDT and CDR2 YYEEEE. The CDR3 sequence: CASSPMNARSINRYEQYF. CDR3 sequence (DNA): TGTGCCAGCAGCCCAATGAATGCTCGTTCTATCAACCGGTACGAGCAGTACTTC.

The chain couples TRBV7-3 to TRBJ2-7, with 7 positions matching TRBD2. This CDR3 spans 15 amino acids. CDR1 and CDR2 from the germline V gene are SGHTA and FQGTGA. V lost 2 bases to trimming and J lost 3 bases; unmatched junction nucleotides: 7. The CDR3 DNA is TGTGCCAGCAGCTTATTCTCCGGGGGGAGCTACGAGCAGTACTTC. Protein: CASSLFSGGSYEQYF.

This chain links TRBV30 with TRBJ1-3; 8 nucleotides line up with TRBD1. Germline V gene sequence: CDR1 GTSNPN, CDR2 SVGIG (reference sequence). The CDR3 sequence is 15 residues long. The ends lost 4 bases at V and 3 bases at J; junction bases unmatched: 8. CDR3 nucleotide sequence: TGTGCCTGGAACCTACGGACAGGGATTGGAAACACCATATATTTT. Amino acids: CAWNLRTGIGNTIYF. The full variable domain, its missing parts supplied by reference TRBV30 and TRBJ1-3, is SQTIHQWPATLVQPVGSPLSLECTVEGTSNPNLYWYRQAAGRGLQLLFYSVGIGQISSEVPQNLSASRPQDRQFILSSKKLLLSDSGFYLCAWNLRTGIGNTIYFGEGSWLTVV.

V gene TRBV6-6 combines with J gene TRBJ2-7; TRBD1 might be the D (6 bases). The CDR3 is made up of 11 amino acids. Germline V CDR1 and CDR2: MNHNY, SVGAGI (reference sequence). V lost 8 bases, J lost 3 bases, and 8 bases lay in between. The CDR3 DNA reads TGTGCCAGCTCGGACAGCTACGAGCAGTACTTC. Translation: CASSDSYEQYF.

The chain combines TRBV4-3 with TRBJ1-2; unclear D gene. V was trimmed by 0 bases and J by 3 bases, leaving 11 bases between them. This CDR3 region has 15 residues. The germline gives CDR1 LGHNA, CDR2 YSLEER. The CDR3 nucleotides are TGCGCCAGCAGCCAAGATCAGGCGGGATACTATGGCTACACCTTC. It encodes CASSQDQAGYYGYTF.

The genes are TRBV6-6 and TRBJ1-1, with D perhaps TRBD1 (6 bases). The CDR3 runs 14 residues. Trimming cost V 7 bases and J 2 bases, with 14 bases left between them. The germline CDR1 and CDR2 sequences are MNHNY and SVGAGI (reference sequence). CDR3 sequence: CASTIKQGNTEAFF. In DNA, the CDR3 is TGTGCCAGCACCATTAAACAGGGAAACACTGAAGCTTTCTTT.

The J gene is TRBJ1-2, the V gene TRBV14; D remains unclear. This CDR3 is 17 amino acids long. Germline V gene sequence: CDR1 SGHDN, CDR2 FVKESK. V was trimmed by 3 bases and J by 3 bases, leaving 20 bases between them. The CDR3 sequence: CASSQARVGSKDYGYTF. DNA of the CDR3: TGTGCCAGCAGCCAGGCCCGGGTAGGGAGCAAGGACTATGGCTACACCTTC.

The V and J genes are TRBV9 and TRBJ2-4; TRBD2 agrees at 7 bases. The CDR3 contains 15 residues. With V trimmed by 4 bases and J by 2 bases, 6 bases remained unmatched. CDR1 and CDR2 (germline): SGDLS, YYNGEE. CDR3 nucleotide sequence: TGTGCCAGCAGCCCAGGGAGGGAGACCAAAAACATTCAGTACTTC. It translates to CASSPGRETKNIQYF.

The chain recombines TRBV6-1 with TRBJ1-3, with a weak D call TRBD1 (5 bases). The CDR3 contains 13 residues. Germline V lookup: CDR1 MNHNS, CDR2 SASEGT. Trimming removed 3 bases from V and 4 bases from J, with 7 bases in between. Written as DNA, the CDR3 is TGTGCCAGCAGTGAGGGGCGAGGAAACACCATATATTTT. It specifies CASSEGRGNTIYF.

This clone was picked up one time. The chain recombines TRBV4-1 with TRBJ1-5, with 9 bases identical to TRBD1. In germline, CDR1 is MGHRA, CDR2 YSYEKL. This CDR3 has 14 residues. Germline trimming cut 4 bases from V and 7 bases from J; bases unmatched to any gene: 5. The CDR3 sequence: CASSPGTGSQPQHF. The CDR3 DNA follows: TGCGCCAGCAGCCCAGGGACAGGGAGCCAGCCCCAGCATTTT.

The chain joins TRBV7-9 to TRBJ2-3, with D perhaps matching TRBD1 (6 bases). V gave up 1 base and J gave up 4 bases, with 9 bases separating them. The CDR3 covers 14 residues. The germline gives CDR1 SEHNR, CDR2 FQNEAQ (reference sequence). The CDR3 reads CASSLGQEADTQYF. CDR3 nucleotide sequence: TGTGCCAGCAGCTTAGGACAGGAGGCAGATACGCAGTATTTT.

The V and J genes are TRBV27 and TRBJ2-3; the D gene is possibly TRBD1 (8 bases). The germline gives CDR1 MNHEY, CDR2 SMNVEV (reference sequence). The CDR3 extends over 15 amino acids. V lost 6 bases to trimming and J lost 0 bases, with 13 bases between them. The DNA for the CDR3 is TGTGCCAGCAGCTACAGGGGGGGAAGCACAGATACGCAGTATTTT. As protein: CASSYRGGSTDTQYF.

This chain joins TRBV7-2 and TRBJ2-7; D is perhaps TRBD2 (5 bases). Between the trimmed V and J ends, which lost 1 base and 5 bases, there was a span of 18 bases. The germline V gene has CDR1 SGHTA and CDR2 FQGNSA. The CDR3 consists of 16 residues. The CDR3 DNA sequence: TGTGCCAGCAGCTTAGAGGCATCGGGGTTCGTCCACGAGCAGTACTTC. Translation gives CASSLEASGFVHEQYF.

The chain employs TRBV30 and TRBJ1-4; 7 positions match TRBD1. This CDR3 contains 13 residues. Germline V gene data show CDR1 as GTSNPN and CDR2 as SVGIG (reference sequence). J was trimmed by 10 bases and V by 3 bases; bases with no gene match: 8. DNA of the CDR3: TGTGCCTGGAGACAGGGGAGTGGCGGAAAACTGTTTTTT. Its translation is CAWRQGSGGKLFF.

V gene TRBV4-1 combines with J gene TRBJ2-2; the D is unclear. V gave up 3 bases and J gave up 6 bases, with 11 bases separating them. This CDR3 spans 14 amino acids. Germline loops: CDR1 MGHRA, CDR2 YSYEKL. The CDR3 loop is CASSQNYPAGELFF. The CDR3 region has the DNA TGCGCCAGCAGCCAGAACTACCCGGCCGGGGAGCTGTTTTTT.

V and J are TRBV18 and TRBJ1-5; 9 bases align to TRBD1. The CDR3 has 16 amino acids. The germline gives CDR1 KGHSH, CDR2 LQKENI. V trimming: 4 bases; J trimming: 8 bases; junction bases outside the gene matches: 12. The CDR3 region is CASSLGTGGAGKPQHF. CDR3 DNA sequence: TGTGCCAGCTCACTGGGTACAGGGGGCGCGGGGAAGCCCCAGCATTTT.

This chain links TRBV7-9 with TRBJ2-5; 9 bases map to TRBD2. The junction had 7 bases not matched to a gene; V was cut back by 2 bases and J by 3 bases. The CDR3 consists of 16 residues. Per germline, CDR1 SEHNR and CDR2 FQNEAQ (reference sequence). The CDR3 reads CASSLRGSGGEETQYF. As DNA, the CDR3 is TGTGCCAGCAGCTTAAGAGGTAGCGGGGGCGAAGAGACCCAGTACTTC.

The chain links TRBV9 to TRBJ1-2; weak D call: TRBD1 (6 bases). This CDR3 has 11 amino acids. The germline gives CDR1 SGDLS, CDR2 YYNGEE. Between the trimmed V and J ends, which lost 3 bases and 7 bases, there was a span of 7 bases. The CDR3 sequence is CASSAGVGYTF. In nucleotides, the CDR3 is TGTGCCAGCAGCGCAGGGGTTGGCTACACCTTC.

The chain couples TRBV7-2 to TRBJ1-5; D is possibly TRBD1 (5 bases). CDR3 size: 16 residues. Germline V gene lookup returns CDR1 SGHTA and CDR2 FQGNSA. V was clipped by 1 base and J by 6 bases, with 16 bases between them. In DNA form, the CDR3 reads TGTGCCAGCAGCTTAGATGCTCGGGCAGGGTCTCAGCCCCAGCATTTT. It codes for CASSLDARAGSQPQHF.